This T cell receptor beta chain originates from a study of blood T cell repertoires in COVID-19. Background on the study: Acute and convalescent COVID-19 specimens originated in the United States, Italy and Spain.

The junction had 5 bases not matched to a gene; V was cut back by 4 bases and J by 1 base. Germline-derived CDR1 and CDR2 are SGHRS and YFSETQ. The length of the CDR3 is 15 residues. Authors' analysis steps: Using reference gene primer amplification, nucleated cell counts were estimated. The method was immunoSEQ multiplex PCR; TCRdb's version includes in-frame clones alone and lacks a portion of them. From that table come the V and J calls and clone size; the DNA was used to work out D and trimming. The sample holds 200,000 to 250,000 clones, 70% to 90% seen once. Those enrolled, adults aged 18 to 89 years, came from roughly 23 US areas.

The chain has TRBV5-1 and TRBJ2-3; 8 bases map to TRBD1. Material for sequencing was PBMCs or T cells enriched from blood (not recorded which). The TCR comes from a woman aged 40-49 years with acute COVID-19. The CDR3 DNA is TGCGCCAGCAGCATGTTGACAGGGGGCACAGATACGCAGTATTTT. Amino acids: CASSMLTGGTDTQYF. Supplemented by reference TRBV5-1 and TRBJ2-3, the full variable domain reads KAGVTQTPRYLIKTRGQQVTLSCSPISGHRSVSWYQQTPGQGLQFLFEYFSETQRNKGNFPGRFSGRQFSNSRSEMNVSTLELGDSALYLCASSMLTGGTDTQYFGPGTRLTVL.